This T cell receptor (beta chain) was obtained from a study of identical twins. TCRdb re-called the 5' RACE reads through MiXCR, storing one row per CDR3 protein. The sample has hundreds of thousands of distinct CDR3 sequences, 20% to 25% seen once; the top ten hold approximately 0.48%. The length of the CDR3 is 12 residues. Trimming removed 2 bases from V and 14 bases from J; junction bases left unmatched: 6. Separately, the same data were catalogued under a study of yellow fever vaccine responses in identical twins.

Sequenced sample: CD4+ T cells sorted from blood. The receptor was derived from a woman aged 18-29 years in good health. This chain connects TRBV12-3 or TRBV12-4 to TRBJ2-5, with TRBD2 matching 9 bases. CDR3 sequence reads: CASSLLAGEPYF. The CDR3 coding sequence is TGTGCCAGCAGTTTATTAGCGGGAGAACCCTACTTC.